One sample yielded the 5 T cell receptor beta chains listed below, sequenced in a study of CXCR3-negative and CXCR3-positive naive CD8 T cells. In preparing the TRB cDNA libraries, 5' RACE with UMI labels was used. With the 5' RACE reads reprocessed, TCRdb shows one record per CDR3 protein and no DNA. The sample totals some 28,000 distinct CDR3 sequences. The material sequenced was memory CD8+ T cells from blood. Receptor source: a human donor in good health. Some clones in this sample may be carry-over from other donors' samples.

The V and J genes are TRBV12-3 or TRBV12-4 and TRBJ2-7; TCRdb selects TRBD1, and the lack of DNA leaves this call unchecked. CDR3 length: 14 residues. The chain's CDR3 is CASSPTGLKGEQYF.

The chain employs TRBV4-2 and TRBJ2-3; TCRdb lists TRBD1, though no DNA is available to test this call. Germline CDR1 reads LGHNA; CDR2 reads YNFKEQ. The CDR3 sequence is 17 residues long. Here the CDR3 reads CASSQDDKGISTDTQYF.

V usage is TRBV4-3 and J usage is TRBJ2-7; with no DNA, the TCRdb D assignment of TRBD1 cannot be verified. Germline V gives CDR1 LGHNA, CDR2 YSLEER. This CDR3 contains 15 residues. The CDR3 sequence is CASSQDPGQLYEQYF.

The rearrangement joins TRBV5-1 to TRBJ2-3; TCRdb gives TRBD1 as the D gene, but with no DNA this cannot be confirmed. The CDR3 totals 15 residues. Germline loops: CDR1 SGHRS, CDR2 YFSETQ. Here the CDR3 reads CASSLDRGTTDTQYF.

The chain joins TRBV20-1 to TRBJ2-1; TCRdb selects TRBD1, and the lack of DNA leaves this call unchecked. This CDR3 has 13 residues. In germline, CDR1 is DFQATT, CDR2 SNEGSKA (reference sequence). The chain's CDR3 is CSAVDRAGNEQFF.